The rows below give T cell receptor beta chains drawn from one sample of a study of T cells in Graves' hyperthyroidism and ophthalmopathy. TCRdb reprocessed the multiplex PCR reads via MiXCR and lists one record per CDR3 protein. The table shows approximately 320,000 distinct CDR3 sequences, with roughly 15% occurring only once. Source material: blood. The receptors derive from a man aged 25 to 40 with Graves' hyperthyroidism. CDR3s include the opening cysteine and the closing phenylalanine or tryptophan. A D gene is named only where the DNA matches it firmly. Only part of the rows carry a size: once, few, many, or a class if the clone is expanded.

d_gene: TRBD1
abundance: many
j_gene: TRBJ2-7
v_gene: TRBV11-1
CDR3aa: CASSSPQDRADEQYF
CDR3nt: TGTGCCAGCAGCTCCCCCCAAGACAGGGCGGACGAGCAGTACTTC

d_gene: -
abundance: many
j_gene: TRBJ2-7
v_gene: TRBV5-1
CDR3aa: CASSLGEYEQYF
CDR3nt: TGTGCCAGCAGTTTAGGGGAATACGAGCAGTACTTC

d_gene: TRBD2
abundance: -
j_gene: TRBJ2-1
v_gene: TRBV5-4
CDR3aa: CASSLSPADSGRGYNEQFF
CDR3nt: TGTGCCAGCAGCTTGTCCCCCGCGGATAGCGGGAGAGGCTACAATGAGCAGTTCTTC

d_gene: -
abundance: many
j_gene: TRBJ2-5
v_gene: TRBV4-2
CDR3aa: CASSQDLRQETQYF
CDR3nt: TGTGCCAGCAGCCAAGATCTTAGGCAAGAGACCCAGTACTTC

d_gene: -
abundance: few
j_gene: TRBJ1-2
v_gene: TRBV5-1
CDR3aa: CASSLDNSYGCTF
CDR3nt: TGCGCCAGCAGCTTGGATAATAGTTATGGCTGCACCTTC

d_gene: TRBD2
abundance: few
j_gene: TRBJ2-2
v_gene: TRBV5-4
CDR3aa: CASSLPAGLNTGELFF
CDR3nt: TGTGCCAGCAGCCTACCAGCGGGGTTGAACACCGGGGAGCTGTTTTTT

d_gene: TRBD2
abundance: many
j_gene: TRBJ2-7
v_gene: TRBV3-1
CDR3aa: CASSFEGLAGSGTNEQYF
CDR3nt: TGTGCCAGCAGCTTCGAAGGACTAGCGGGATCCGGTACGAACGAGCAGTACTTC

d_gene: -
abundance: -
j_gene: TRBJ2-6
v_gene: TRBV2
CDR3aa: CASGDPLSGANVLTF
CDR3nt: TGTGCCAGCGGGGATCCACTCTCTGGGGCCAACGTCCTGACTTTC

d_gene: -
abundance: -
j_gene: TRBJ1-1
v_gene: TRBV6-4
CDR3aa: CASSRGPGSTEAFF
CDR3nt: TGTGCCAGCAGCCGCGGACCGGGTTCCACTGAAGCTTTCTTT

d_gene: TRBD1
abundance: many
j_gene: TRBJ2-5
v_gene: TRBV11-3
CDR3aa: CASSSRTGGEETQYF
CDR3nt: TGTGCCAGCAGCTCGCGGACAGGGGGGGAAGAGACCCAGTACTTC

d_gene: -
abundance: many
j_gene: TRBJ1-3
v_gene: TRBV3-1
CDR3aa: CASSQDWTNTIYF
CDR3nt: TGTGCCAGCAGCCAAGATTGGACGAACACCATATATTTT

d_gene: -
abundance: many
j_gene: TRBJ2-7
v_gene: TRBV12-3/TRBV12-4
CDR3aa: CASSPSSDSPYEQYF
CDR3nt: TGTGCCAGCAGTCCTTCGTCGGACAGCCCCTACGAGCAGTACTTC

d_gene: -
abundance: -
j_gene: TRBJ1-5
v_gene: TRBV27
CDR3aa: CASSLWGRLSQPQHF
CDR3nt: TGTGCCAGCAGTTTATGGGGAAGATTAAGTCAGCCCCAGCATTTT

d_gene: TRBD2
abundance: few
j_gene: TRBJ2-3
v_gene: TRBV29-1
CDR3aa: CSVIGSGADTQYF
CDR3nt: TGCAGCGTTATAGGTAGCGGGGCGGATACGCAGTATTTT

d_gene: TRBD1
abundance: many
j_gene: TRBJ2-5
v_gene: TRBV18
CDR3aa: CASSPIDREETQYF
CDR3nt: TGTGCCAGCTCACCGATCGACAGGGAAGAGACCCAGTACTTC

d_gene: -
abundance: many
j_gene: TRBJ2-5
v_gene: TRBV20-1
CDR3aa: CSAMVGTQYF
CDR3nt: TGCAGTGCCATGGTTGGGACCCAGTACTTC

d_gene: -
abundance: many
j_gene: TRBJ1-5
v_gene: TRBV30
CDR3aa: CAWSRSSNQPQHF
CDR3nt: TGTGCCTGGAGTCGCAGCAGCAATCAGCCCCAGCATTTT

d_gene: TRBD2
abundance: few
j_gene: TRBJ2-3
v_gene: TRBV6-1
CDR3aa: CASSGRGGGQEIDTQYF
CDR3nt: TGTGCCAGCAGTGGCCGCGGGGGTGGGCAGGAGATAGATACGCAGTATTTT

d_gene: TRBD1
abundance: -
j_gene: TRBJ2-2
v_gene: TRBV28
CDR3aa: CASSFATGNTGELFF
CDR3nt: TGTGCCAGCAGTTTTGCGACAGGGAATACCGGGGAGCTGTTTTTT

d_gene: TRBD1
abundance: -
j_gene: TRBJ2-3
v_gene: TRBV28
CDR3aa: CASRPYRGSEYF
CDR3nt: TGTGCCAGCAGACCATACAGGGGTTCGGAGTATTTT

d_gene: -
abundance: many
j_gene: TRBJ2-2
v_gene: TRBV15
CDR3aa: CATSRDRRERNGELFF
CDR3nt: TGTGCCACCAGCAGAGATAGGAGGGAGCGGAACGGGGAGCTGTTTTTT

d_gene: -
abundance: many
j_gene: TRBJ2-3
v_gene: TRBV28
CDR3aa: CASSSTGSSTDTQYF
CDR3nt: TGTGCCAGCAGTTCGACAGGTTCGAGCACAGATACGCAGTATTTT

d_gene: -
abundance: few
j_gene: TRBJ2-7
v_gene: TRBV7-9
CDR3aa: CASSSDGEQYF
CDR3nt: TGTGCCAGCAGCTCCGATGGGGAGCAGTACTTC

d_gene: TRBD2
abundance: -
j_gene: TRBJ2-5
v_gene: TRBV11-1
CDR3aa: CASSLASGTQETQYF
CDR3nt: TGTGCCAGCAGCTTAGCTAGCGGGACCCAAGAGACCCAGTACTTC

d_gene: -
abundance: few
j_gene: TRBJ2-2
v_gene: TRBV7-3
CDR3aa: CASSPPGPTGELFF
CDR3nt: TGTGCCAGCAGCCCCCCGGGACCTACCGGGGAGCTGTTTTTT

d_gene: TRBD2
abundance: many
j_gene: TRBJ2-7
v_gene: TRBV20-1
CDR3aa: CSAREGGTPYEQYF
CDR3nt: TGCAGTGCTAGAGAGGGGGGGACTCCTTACGAGCAGTACTTC

d_gene: TRBD2
abundance: many
j_gene: TRBJ2-1
v_gene: TRBV6-1
CDR3aa: CASSPTSGLAGESSYNEQFF
CDR3nt: TGTGCCAGCAGTCCAACGTCCGGACTAGCGGGAGAGAGCTCCTACAATGAGCAGTTCTTC

d_gene: -
abundance: many
j_gene: TRBJ1-2
v_gene: TRBV6-1
CDR3aa: CASRQGSSYGYTF
CDR3nt: TGTGCCAGCCGGCAGGGATCATCCTATGGCTACACCTTC

d_gene: -
abundance: few
j_gene: TRBJ2-3
v_gene: TRBV19
CDR3aa: CASSVGARGYTQYF
CDR3nt: TGTGCCAGTAGTGTAGGGGCGAGGGGGTATACGCAGTATTTT

d_gene: -
abundance: -
j_gene: TRBJ2-3
v_gene: TRBV30
CDR3aa: CAWSLTVTQYF
CDR3nt: TGTGCCTGGAGTTTAACGGTTACGCAGTATTTT

d_gene: -
abundance: few
j_gene: TRBJ2-3
v_gene: TRBV2
CDR3aa: CACTRVSTDTQYF
CDR3nt: TGTGCCTGCACGAGGGTTAGCACAGATACGCAGTATTTT

d_gene: -
abundance: -
j_gene: TRBJ2-1
v_gene: TRBV7-8
CDR3aa: CASSLGLGGYEQFF
CDR3nt: TGTGCCAGCAGCTTAGGGTTGGGCGGGTATGAGCAGTTCTTC

d_gene: -
abundance: many
j_gene: TRBJ2-1
v_gene: TRBV11-2
CDR3aa: CASSPRGEQFF
CDR3nt: TGTGCCAGCAGCCCGAGGGGTGAGCAGTTCTTC

d_gene: TRBD2
abundance: many
j_gene: TRBJ2-1
v_gene: TRBV11-2
CDR3aa: CASSSRLLGGEFF
CDR3nt: TGTGCCAGCAGCTCGCGGCTGCTGGGAGGGGAGTTCTTC

d_gene: -
abundance: many
j_gene: TRBJ2-7
v_gene: TRBV5-1
CDR3aa: CASSLASEQYF
CDR3nt: TGCGCCAGCAGCTTGGCCTCCGAGCAGTACTTC

d_gene: TRBD1
abundance: -
j_gene: TRBJ2-3
v_gene: TRBV7-9
CDR3aa: CASRASGTGGLTDTQYF
CDR3nt: TGTGCCAGCAGGGCAAGCGGGACAGGGGGCTTGACAGATACGCAGTATTTT

d_gene: -
abundance: -
j_gene: TRBJ2-7
v_gene: TRBV29-1
CDR3aa: CSVADTSRSYEQYF
CDR3nt: TGCAGCGTTGCGGACACCTCACGCTCCTACGAGCAGTACTTC

d_gene: -
abundance: many
j_gene: TRBJ2-3
v_gene: TRBV18
CDR3aa: CASSPPFRKNTDTQYF
CDR3nt: TGTGCCAGCTCACCACCGTTCCGGAAGAACACAGATACGCAGTATTTT

d_gene: TRBD1
abundance: -
j_gene: TRBJ2-6
v_gene: TRBV7-3
CDR3aa: CASSPQGARSGANVLTF
CDR3nt: TGTGCCAGCAGCCCCCAGGGGGCCCGCTCTGGGGCCAACGTCCTGACTTTC

d_gene: -
abundance: many
j_gene: TRBJ2-3
v_gene: TRBV2
CDR3aa: CASLTPSTDTQYF
CDR3nt: TGTGCCAGCCTAACCCCTAGCACAGATACGCAGTATTTT

d_gene: -
abundance: -
j_gene: TRBJ1-2
v_gene: TRBV24-1
CDR3aa: CATSVGDESLLTGYTF
CDR3nt: TGTGCCACCAGTGTCGGAGACGAGTCCCTTCTTACTGGCTACACCTTC

d_gene: -
abundance: -
j_gene: TRBJ2-1
v_gene: TRBV10-3
CDR3aa: CAISGSTLDSPLNNEQFF
CDR3nt: TGTGCCATCAGTGGGTCGACACTGGACAGCCCTTTAAACAATGAGCAGTTCTTC

d_gene: TRBD1
abundance: -
j_gene: TRBJ2-1
v_gene: TRBV9
CDR3aa: CASSARGSSYNEQFF
CDR3nt: TGTGCCAGCAGCGCCAGGGGGTCCTCCTACAATGAGCAGTTCTTC

d_gene: TRBD2
abundance: many
j_gene: TRBJ2-1
v_gene: TRBV20-1
CDR3aa: CSARMLLSSGNRYNEQFF
CDR3nt: TGCAGTGCTAGAATGCTCTTGTCTAGCGGGAACCGGTACAATGAGCAGTTCTTC

d_gene: TRBD1
abundance: many
j_gene: TRBJ1-6
v_gene: TRBV20-1
CDR3aa: CSARESRGQGDSPLHF
CDR3nt: TGCAGTGCTAGAGAGTCCCGGGGACAGGGGGATTCACCCCTCCACTTT

d_gene: -
abundance: many
j_gene: TRBJ2-1
v_gene: TRBV5-1
CDR3aa: CASSLVPSPNEQFF
CDR3nt: TGCGCCAGCAGCTTGGTGCCCAGCCCCAATGAGCAGTTCTTC

d_gene: -
abundance: -
j_gene: TRBJ2-3
v_gene: TRBV24-1
CDR3aa: CATQIKGTDTQYF
CDR3nt: TGTGCCACCCAGATCAAGGGCACAGATACGCAGTATTTT

d_gene: -
abundance: few
j_gene: TRBJ1-6
v_gene: TRBV7-9
CDR3aa: CASKAGAQSPLHF
CDR3nt: TGTGCCAGCAAGGCAGGGGCTCAGTCACCCCTCCACTTT

d_gene: -
abundance: many
j_gene: TRBJ1-3
v_gene: TRBV5-1
CDR3aa: CASSPSGTPGNTIYF
CDR3nt: TGCGCCAGCAGCCCGTCCGGGACACCCGGAAACACCATATATTTT

d_gene: -
abundance: few
j_gene: TRBJ1-2
v_gene: TRBV5-1
CDR3aa: CASSPEAGVPDGYTF
CDR3nt: TGCGCCAGCAGCCCGGAGGCAGGGGTCCCCGATGGCTACACCTTC

d_gene: -
abundance: many
j_gene: TRBJ2-1
v_gene: TRBV3-1
CDR3aa: CASSPWTGNEQFF
CDR3nt: TGTGCCAGCAGCCCTTGGACCGGGAATGAGCAGTTCTTC

d_gene: -
abundance: -
j_gene: TRBJ2-7
v_gene: TRBV6-1
CDR3aa: CASESGGGTYEQYF
CDR3nt: TGTGCCAGCGAATCCGGGGGCGGGACCTACGAGCAGTACTTC

d_gene: -
abundance: many
j_gene: TRBJ2-1
v_gene: TRBV12-3/TRBV12-4
CDR3aa: CASSPRGSLDEQFF
CDR3nt: TGTGCCAGCAGCCCCCGGGGTTCACTAGATGAGCAGTTCTTC

d_gene: TRBD2
abundance: -
j_gene: TRBJ2-3
v_gene: TRBV10-3
CDR3aa: CAIAGLAGADTQYF
CDR3nt: TGTGCCATTGCGGGACTAGCGGGAGCTGATACGCAGTATTTT

d_gene: -
abundance: few
j_gene: TRBJ1-1
v_gene: TRBV5-1
CDR3aa: CASSLHREGAFF
CDR3nt: TGCGCCAGCAGCTTGCACAGGGAAGGAGCTTTCTTT

d_gene: TRBD2
abundance: -
j_gene: TRBJ2-3
v_gene: TRBV6-1
CDR3aa: CASSTTSGRSDTQYF
CDR3nt: TGTGCCAGCAGTACGACTAGCGGGAGGTCCGATACGCAGTATTTT

d_gene: TRBD2
abundance: many
j_gene: TRBJ2-1
v_gene: TRBV3-1
CDR3aa: CASSQEPLAGGNEQFF
CDR3nt: TGTGCCAGCAGCCAAGAACCACTAGCGGGGGGTAATGAGCAGTTCTTC